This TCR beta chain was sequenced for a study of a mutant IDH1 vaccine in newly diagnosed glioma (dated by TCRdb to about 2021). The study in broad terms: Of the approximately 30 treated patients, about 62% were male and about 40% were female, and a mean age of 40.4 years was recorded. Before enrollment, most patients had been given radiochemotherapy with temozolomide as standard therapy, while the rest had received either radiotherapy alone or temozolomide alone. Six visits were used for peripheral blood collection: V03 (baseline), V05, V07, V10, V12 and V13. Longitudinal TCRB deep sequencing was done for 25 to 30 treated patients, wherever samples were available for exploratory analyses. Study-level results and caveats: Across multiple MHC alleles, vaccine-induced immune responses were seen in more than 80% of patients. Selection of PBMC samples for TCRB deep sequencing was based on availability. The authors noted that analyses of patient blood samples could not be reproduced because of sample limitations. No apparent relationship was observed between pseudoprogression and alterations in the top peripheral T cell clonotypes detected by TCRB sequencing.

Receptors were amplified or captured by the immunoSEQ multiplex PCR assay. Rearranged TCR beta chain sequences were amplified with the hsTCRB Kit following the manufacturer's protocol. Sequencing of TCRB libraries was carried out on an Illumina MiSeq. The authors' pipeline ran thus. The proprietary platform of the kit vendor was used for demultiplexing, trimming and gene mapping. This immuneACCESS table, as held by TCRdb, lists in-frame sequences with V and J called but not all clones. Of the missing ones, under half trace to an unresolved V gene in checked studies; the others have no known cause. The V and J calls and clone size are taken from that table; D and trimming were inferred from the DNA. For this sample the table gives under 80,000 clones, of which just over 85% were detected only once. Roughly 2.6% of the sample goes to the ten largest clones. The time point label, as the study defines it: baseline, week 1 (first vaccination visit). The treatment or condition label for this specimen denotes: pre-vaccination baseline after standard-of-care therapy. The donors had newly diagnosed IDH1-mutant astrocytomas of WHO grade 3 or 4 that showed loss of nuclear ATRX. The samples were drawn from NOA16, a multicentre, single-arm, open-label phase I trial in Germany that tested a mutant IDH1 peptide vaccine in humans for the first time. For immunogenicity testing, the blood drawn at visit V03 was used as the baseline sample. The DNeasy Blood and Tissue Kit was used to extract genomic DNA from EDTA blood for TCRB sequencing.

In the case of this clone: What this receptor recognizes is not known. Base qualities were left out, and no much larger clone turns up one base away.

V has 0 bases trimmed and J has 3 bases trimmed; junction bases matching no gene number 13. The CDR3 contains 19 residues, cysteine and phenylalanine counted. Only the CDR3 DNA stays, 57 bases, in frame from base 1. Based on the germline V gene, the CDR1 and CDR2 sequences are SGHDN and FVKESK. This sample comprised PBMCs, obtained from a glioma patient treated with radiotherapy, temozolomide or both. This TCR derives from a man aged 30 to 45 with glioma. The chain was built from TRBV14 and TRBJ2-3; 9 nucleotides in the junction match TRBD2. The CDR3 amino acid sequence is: CASSQERWSRLAATDTQYF. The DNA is TGTGCCAGCAGCCAAGAAAGGTGGAGTCGACTAGCGGCTACAGATACGCAGTATTTT.